This TCR beta chain stems from a study of identical twins. Study observations and caveats: Carriage of fewer insertions was seen in abundant cord blood beta clonotypes, whereas memory repertoires showed none. When twins shared out-of-frame alpha sequences, those sequences had excess low generation probability.

It was template switching that added a universal primer site, and there were unique molecular identifiers on the cDNA. MiXCR was run by TCRdb on the 5' RACE reads, yielding one entry per CDR3 protein. The data contain a few hundred thousand distinct CDR3 sequences, about 15% of them singletons. This clonotype was recorded at least ten times. Its antigen is undetermined. The data also belong to a second study, concerning yellow fever vaccine responses in identical twins.

This TCR came from a woman aged 18-29 years in good health. Specimen: CD4+ T cells sorted from blood.

The CDR3 protein is CASSLESSGREKLFF. The CDR3 nucleotides read TGCGCCAGCAGCTTGGAGTCCTCTGGGAGAGAAAAACTGTTTTTT. This chain joins TRBV5-1 and TRBJ1-4; D unresolved. The CDR3 runs to 15 residues. Germline lookup yields CDR1 SGHRS and CDR2 YFSETQ. V lost 0 bases and J lost 8, with 14 bases in between.